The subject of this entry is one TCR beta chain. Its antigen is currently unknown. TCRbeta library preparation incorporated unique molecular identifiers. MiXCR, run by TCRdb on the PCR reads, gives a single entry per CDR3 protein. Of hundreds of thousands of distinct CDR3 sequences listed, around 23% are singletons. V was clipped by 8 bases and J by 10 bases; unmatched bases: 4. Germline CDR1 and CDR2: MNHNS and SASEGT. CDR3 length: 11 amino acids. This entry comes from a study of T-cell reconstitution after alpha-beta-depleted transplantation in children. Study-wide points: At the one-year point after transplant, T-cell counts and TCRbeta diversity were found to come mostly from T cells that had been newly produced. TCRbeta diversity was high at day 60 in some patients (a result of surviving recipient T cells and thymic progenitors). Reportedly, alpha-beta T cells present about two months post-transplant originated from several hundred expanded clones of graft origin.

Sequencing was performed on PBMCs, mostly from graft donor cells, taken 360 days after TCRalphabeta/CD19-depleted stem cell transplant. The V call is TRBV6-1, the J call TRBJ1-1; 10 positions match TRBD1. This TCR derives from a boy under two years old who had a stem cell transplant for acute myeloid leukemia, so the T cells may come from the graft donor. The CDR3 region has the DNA TGTGCCAGCGGTCGGACAGGGGGAGCTTTCTTT. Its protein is CASGRTGGAFF.